The subject of this entry is one TCR beta chain. Its antigen is not identified. Profiling relied on immunoSEQ multiplex PCR, and the TCRdb table lists in-frame clones only, not all of them. The table has fewer than 180,000 clones, about 93% seen once. The data stem from a study of T cell responses to AZD1222 COVID-19 vaccine. Findings and limits, study-wide: The sample set comprised mostly white British donors with more females, and clonal diversity was possibly underestimated.

V shed 7 bases and J shed 5 bases, with 18 bases lying between them. The CDR3 consists of 15 residues. In germline, CDR1 is SGHRS, CDR2 YFSETQ. V gene TRBV5-1 combines with J gene TRBJ1-4, with D perhaps matching TRBD1 (5 bases). The sequenced sample was peripheral blood, obtained on day 0 of AZD1222 vaccination. This clonotype originated in an adult in good health. The DNA of the CDR3 is TGCGCCAGCCACTCAGGAAGGGGTTCCAATGAAAAACTGTTTTTT. Protein product: CASHSGRGSNEKLFF. The complete variable domain, with remaining parts taken from reference TRBV5-1 and TRBJ1-4, reads KAGVTQTPRYLIKTRGQQVTLSCSPISGHRSVSWYQQTPGQGLQFLFEYFSETQRNKGNFPGRFSGRQFSNSRSEMNVSTLELGDSALYLCASHSGRGSNEKLFFGSGTQLSVL.